A single sample is the source of the 5 T cell receptor beta chains below, sequenced in a study of T cells after yellow fever vaccination. TCRdb re-called the 5' RACE reads through MiXCR, storing one row per CDR3 protein. The sample comprises fewer than 450,000 distinct CDR3 sequences, 4% of which are singletons, and roughly 26% rests with the top ten. Sequencing was performed on PBMCs, taken 5 days after the yellow fever booster vaccination. The origin of the receptors is a man in his late teens or twenties who received the YFV17D yellow fever vaccine.

This clonotype was detected a few times. J is TRBJ2-3 and V is TRBV28, with 10 positions matching TRBD1. Germline CDR1 MDHEN, CDR2 SYDVKM. This CDR3 spans 17 amino acids. J was trimmed by 3 bases and V by 5 bases; bases with no gene match: 11. CDR3 sequence reads: CASSHGRTGGLTDTQYF. The CDR3 DNA sequence: TGTGCCAGCAGTCACGGACGGACAGGGGGTTTAACAGATACGCAGTATTTT.

V gene TRBV7-9 combines with J gene TRBJ2-7, with D unclear. Trimming removed 4 bases from V and 7 bases from J, with 11 bases in between. This CDR3 is 12 amino acids long. Germline V CDR1 and CDR2: SEHNR, FQNEAQ (reference sequence). The CDR3 DNA reads as TGTGCCAGCAGCTCTGACGCTAGGGAGCAGTACGTC. Translated: CASSSDAREQYV.

This clonotype was recorded a few times. V gene TRBV28 combines with J gene TRBJ1-4; tentatively, D is TRBD1 (5 bases). The CDR3 consists of 14 residues. V lost 9 bases and J lost 8, with 19 bases in between. Germline V gives CDR1 MDHEN, CDR2 SYDVKM. The CDR3 loop reads CARPQTQDDEKLFF. CDR3 DNA: TGTGCCAGACCTCAGACACAGGATGACGAAAAACTGTTTTTT.

In this sample, this clonotype turned up a few times. The V and J genes are TRBV5-1 and TRBJ2-1; TRBD2 matches 11 bases. The CDR3 spans 15 residues. V trimming: 4 bases; J trimming: 3 bases; junction bases outside the gene matches: 3. Germline V gene lookup returns CDR1 SGHRS and CDR2 YFSETQ. CDR3 nucleotides: TGCGCCAGCAGCATCGGACTAGCGGGCTACAATGAGCAGTTCTTC. Translation: CASSIGLAGYNEQFF.

This clonotype came up a few times. V is TRBV2 and J is TRBJ1-2, with 8 bases aligning to TRBD1. CDR1 is SNHLY, CDR2 FYNNEI, per germline. V gave up 5 bases and J gave up 8 bases; unmatched junction bases: 4. The CDR3 sequence is 12 residues long. DNA for the CDR3: TGTGCCAGCAGTACAGGGGGTTGGGGCTACACCTTC. Protein sequence: CASSTGGWGYTF.